This entry features one TCR beta chain sequence. Distinct nucleotide sequences in the sample also encode this CDR3. J lost 3 bases, V lost 9 bases, and 8 bases had no gene match. This CDR3 comprises 14 residues. Germline CDR1 and CDR2: ENHRY and SYGVKD. The primer mix had 60 Vbeta and 13 Jbeta primers. Method: immunoSEQ multiplex PCR; TCRdb's copy keeps in-frame clones and lacks some. The data contain some 150,000 clones, 80% of them singletons. This entry belongs to a study of cytomegalovirus exposure and HLA in healthy donors. Specimen: PBMCs. This clonotype was sampled from a man in his thirties or forties in good health and CMV-seronegative. This sequence joins TRBV10-3 and TRBJ2-4; 7 bases line up with TRBD2. CDR3 protein: CAIGRGEGKNIQYF. DNA for the CDR3: TGTGCCATTGGTCGGGGGGAAGGCAAAAACATTCAGTACTTC.